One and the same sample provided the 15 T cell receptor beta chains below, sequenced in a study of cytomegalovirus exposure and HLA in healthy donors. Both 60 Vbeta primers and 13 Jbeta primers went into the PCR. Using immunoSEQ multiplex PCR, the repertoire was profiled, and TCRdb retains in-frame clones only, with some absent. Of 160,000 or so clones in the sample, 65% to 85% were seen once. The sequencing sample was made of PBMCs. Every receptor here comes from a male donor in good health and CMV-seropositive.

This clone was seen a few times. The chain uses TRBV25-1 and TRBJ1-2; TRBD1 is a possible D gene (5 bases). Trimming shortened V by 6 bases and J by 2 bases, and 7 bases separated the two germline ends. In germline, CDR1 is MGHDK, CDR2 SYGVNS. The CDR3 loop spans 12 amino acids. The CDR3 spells CASRGVNYGYTF. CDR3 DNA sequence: TGTGCCAGCAGAGGGGTGAACTATGGCTACACCTTC.

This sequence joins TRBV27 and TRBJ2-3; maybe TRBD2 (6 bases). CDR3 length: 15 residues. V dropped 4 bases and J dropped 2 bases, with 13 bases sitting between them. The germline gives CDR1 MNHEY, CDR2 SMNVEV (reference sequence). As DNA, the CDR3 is TGTGCCAGCAGTTCGAGGCGGGATTCCACAGATACGCAGTATTTT. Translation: CASSSRRDSTDTQYF.

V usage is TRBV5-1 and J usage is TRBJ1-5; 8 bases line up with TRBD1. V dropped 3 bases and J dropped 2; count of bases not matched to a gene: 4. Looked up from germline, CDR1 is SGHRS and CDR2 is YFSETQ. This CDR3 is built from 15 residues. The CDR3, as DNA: TGCGCCAGCAGCTCTGACAGGGGCGGCAATCAGCCCCAGCATTTT. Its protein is CASSSDRGGNQPQHF.

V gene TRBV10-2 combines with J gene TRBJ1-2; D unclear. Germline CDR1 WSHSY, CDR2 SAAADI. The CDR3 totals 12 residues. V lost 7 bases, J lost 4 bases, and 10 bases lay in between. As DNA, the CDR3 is TGCGCCAGCACAGAAGGAGGCTATGGCTACACCTTC. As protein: CASTEGGYGYTF.

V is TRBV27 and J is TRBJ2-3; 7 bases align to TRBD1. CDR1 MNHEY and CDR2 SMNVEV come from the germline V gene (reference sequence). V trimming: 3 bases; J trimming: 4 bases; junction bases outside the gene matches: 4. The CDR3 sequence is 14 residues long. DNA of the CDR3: TGTGCCAGCAGTTTGACAGGGCGGCCAGATACGCAGTATTTT. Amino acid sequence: CASSLTGRPDTQYF.

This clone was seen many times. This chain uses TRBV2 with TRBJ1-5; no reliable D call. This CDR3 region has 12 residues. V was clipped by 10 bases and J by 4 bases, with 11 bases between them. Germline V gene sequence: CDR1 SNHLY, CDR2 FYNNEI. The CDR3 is CATGVGNQPQHF. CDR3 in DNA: TGTGCCACCGGGGTGGGTAATCAGCCCCAGCATTTT.

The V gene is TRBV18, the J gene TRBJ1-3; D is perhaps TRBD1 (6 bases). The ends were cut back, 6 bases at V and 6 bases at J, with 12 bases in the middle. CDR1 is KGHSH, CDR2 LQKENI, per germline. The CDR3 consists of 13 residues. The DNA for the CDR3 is TGTGCCAGCTCCACAGGGACGGAAAACACCATATATTTT. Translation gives CASSTGTENTIYF.

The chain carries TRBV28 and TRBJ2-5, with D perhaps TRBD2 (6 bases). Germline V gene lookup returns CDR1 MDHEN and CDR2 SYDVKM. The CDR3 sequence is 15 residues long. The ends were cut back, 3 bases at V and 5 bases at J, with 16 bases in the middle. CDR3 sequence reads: CASSFQGLTGETQYF. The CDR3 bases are TGTGCCAGCAGTTTCCAGGGACTCACTGGGGAGACCCAGTACTTC.

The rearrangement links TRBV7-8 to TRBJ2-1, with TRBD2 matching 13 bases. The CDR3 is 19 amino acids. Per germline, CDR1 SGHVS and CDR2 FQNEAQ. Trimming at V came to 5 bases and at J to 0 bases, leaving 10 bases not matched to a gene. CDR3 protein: CASSRGTSGMADSYNEQFF. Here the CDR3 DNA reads TGTGCCAGCAGCCGAGGGACTAGCGGGATGGCGGACTCCTACAATGAGCAGTTCTTC.

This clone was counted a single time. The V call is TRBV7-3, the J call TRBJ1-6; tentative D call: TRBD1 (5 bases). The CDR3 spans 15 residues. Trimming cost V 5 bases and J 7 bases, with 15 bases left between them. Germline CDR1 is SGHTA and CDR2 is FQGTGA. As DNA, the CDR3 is TGTGCCAGCAGCGAAACTGCGGGACCCAATTCACCCCTCCACTTT. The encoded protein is CASSETAGPNSPLHF.

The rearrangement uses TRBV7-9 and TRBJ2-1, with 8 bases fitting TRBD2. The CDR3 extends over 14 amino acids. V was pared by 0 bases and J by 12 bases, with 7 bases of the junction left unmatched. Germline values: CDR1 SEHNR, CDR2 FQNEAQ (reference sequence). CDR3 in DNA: TGTGCCAGCAGCTTAGCGGAGACTAGCGTACGGCAGTTCTTC. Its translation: CASSLAETSVRQFF.

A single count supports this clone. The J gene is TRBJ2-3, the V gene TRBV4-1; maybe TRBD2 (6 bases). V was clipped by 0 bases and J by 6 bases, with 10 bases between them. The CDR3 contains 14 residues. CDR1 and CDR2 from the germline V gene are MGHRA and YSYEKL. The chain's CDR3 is CASSQDPGADTQYF. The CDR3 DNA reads TGCGCCAGCAGCCAAGATCCGGGAGCCGATACGCAGTATTTT.

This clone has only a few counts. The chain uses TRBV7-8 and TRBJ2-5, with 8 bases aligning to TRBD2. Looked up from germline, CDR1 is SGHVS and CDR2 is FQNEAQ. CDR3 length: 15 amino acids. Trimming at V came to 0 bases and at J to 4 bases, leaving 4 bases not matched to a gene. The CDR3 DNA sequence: TGTGCCAGCAGCTTAGCGCGGCTAGCGGGAGAGACCCAGTACTTC. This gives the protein CASSLARLAGETQYF.

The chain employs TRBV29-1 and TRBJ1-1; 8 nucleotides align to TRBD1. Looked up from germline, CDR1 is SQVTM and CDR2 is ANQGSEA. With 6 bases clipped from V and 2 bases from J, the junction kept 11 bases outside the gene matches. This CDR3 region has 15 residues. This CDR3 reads CSVDRGRGANTEAFF. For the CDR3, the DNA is TGCAGCGTCGACAGGGGCCGCGGGGCCAACACTGAAGCTTTCTTT.

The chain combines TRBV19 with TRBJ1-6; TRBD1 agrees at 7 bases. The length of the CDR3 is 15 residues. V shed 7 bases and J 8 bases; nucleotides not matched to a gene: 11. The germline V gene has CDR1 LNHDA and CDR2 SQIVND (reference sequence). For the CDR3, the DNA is TGTGCCAGTACCACGGTACAGGGGCTAGATTCACCCCTCCACTTT. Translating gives CASTTVQGLDSPLHF.